This section outlines one T cell receptor (beta chain) sequence together with its context. This clonotype was recorded a few times. Its antigen is unknown. Base qualities are not provided; no much larger clone lies one nucleotide away. The CDR3, from cysteine to phenylalanine, totals 12 residues. The only DNA kept is the CDR3, 36 bases in frame from the first base. V is clipped by 8 bases and J by 7 bases, and the sequence between their germline boundaries is 9 bases long. CDR1 WSHSY and CDR2 SAAADI were looked up in the germline V gene. Receptor libraries were prepared by bulk RNA-seq. For sequencing, an Illumina HiSeq 2500 was employed. On the authors' methods: CDR3 sequences in the separate targeted TCR-seq dataset were extracted from raw reads and quantified using MiXCR version 2.1.5 with default parameters. TCR-beta clones in the separate targeted TCR-seq dataset were defined according to the combination of V gene, J gene and CDR3 sequence. For the separate targeted TCR-seq dataset, clones with fewer than three counts were filtered out, after which only the 90% most strongly expressed clones in each sample were kept. The separate targeted TCR-seq dataset calculated Treg-Tconv overlap for each tissue as the number of shared clones divided by the total number of Treg clones, multiplied by 100. Through fastp at Q25 and MiXCR, TCRdb rebuilt clones from the public reads, retaining in-frame beta chains. Each CDR3 protein appears once, grouped with its most common genes and DNA. For this entry, the V and J calls and clone size follow TCRdb and not the study's own pipeline. Counted in this sample were about 3,100 distinct CDR3 sequences; approximately 50% of them appeared once. Around 3.6% of the sample rests with the top ten.

The data were taken from a study of draining lymph node invasion in breast cancer (dated by TCRdb to 2018 to 2020). Notes on the research overall: Metastasis in lymph nodes was diagnosed using histology and cytokeratin immunohistochemistry and was confirmed with EpCAM/CD45 flow cytometry. In a separate targeted assay, bulk TCR-beta CDR3 sequencing compared sorted memory regulatory T cells and memory conventional CD4 T cells across breast cancer tissues. In the separate targeted TCR sequencing, lymph nodes from a handful of patients were covered, and primary tumors were sequenced for three of those patients. From every patient, the primary tumor plus matched non-invaded and tumor-invaded tumor-draining lymph nodes were collected, and both Treg and Tconv subsets were profiled.

What the research found in general, with its limitations: Data could not resolve whether Treg conversion occurred in a given organ or whether converted Tregs recirculated between nodes and tumor. Tracking of the top-100 tumor clones could be carried out in just two patients. Detection of some of the top 100 tumor clones in both invaded and non-invaded nodes suggests recirculation between tumor and draining nodes. In each tissue, about 12-22% of Treg TCRs were also present in Tconvs, a finding interpreted as suggesting peripheral induction of Tregs. Across all tissues in the targeted TCR-seq data, Tregs appeared to be more clonally expanded than Tconvs, and both subsets showed lower diversity in tumor than in lymph nodes. TCRs shared between the Treg and Tconv subsets were viewed as suggestive of, but not proof of, a common clonal origin.

Memory regulatory T cells were isolated by sorting for CD4+ CD45RA- CD25high cells. Whether a tumor-draining lymph node counted as invaded or non-invaded depended on the presence or absence of metastatic tumor cells. T cells were pre-enriched with a Miltenyi Pan T Cell isolation kit before staining and sorting. Immunohistochemistry for estrogen receptor, progesterone receptor, HER2 and Ki-67 was used to characterize the primary tumors. Fresh surgical tissue was processed within a few hours after surgery by cutting into small fragments. The tissue fragments were enzymatically digested with Liberase TL plus DNase for about 20 minutes and then passed through a 40-micrometer strainer. Sorting used a BD FACS Aria II with roughly 98-99% purity, after DAPI live/dead staining. Sorted cells were lysed in TCL buffer and RNA was purified with a Norgen Single Cell RNA purification kit including DNase treatment.

The TCR was taken from a female donor with luminal breast cancer. The chain links TRBV10-2 with TRBJ1-6; TRBD1 could be the D gene, as 6 bases match. Sequenced input: sorted memory Tregs from a lymph node. The sample's cell subset or site label is to be understood as: CD45RA-negative sorted CD4+ T cells (memory Tconv or effector/memory Treg). This receptor has the CDR3 CASQQGNSPLHF. The DNA sequence is TGCGCCAGCCAACAGGGAAATTCACCCCTCCACTTT.